This T cell receptor beta chain was found in a study of cytomegalovirus exposure and HLA in healthy donors. Findings and caveats of the study: According to a later analysis, TCR clusters from the first cohort tended to co-occur in the approximately 120 validation repertoires. With high specificity and sensitivity, the classifier reportedly diagnosed cytomegalovirus status.

Remarks on this clone: Its antigen is as yet unknown.

Generated by immunoSEQ multiplex PCR, the TCRdb table keeps only in-frame clones and is missing some. The data show some 72,000 clones, with 90% to 96% seen just once and less than 2% held by the top ten. The length of the CDR3 is 13 residues. Trimming shortened V by 6 bases and J by 3 bases, and 11 bases separated the two germline ends. Per germline, CDR1 MNHEY and CDR2 SMNVEV (reference sequence). The specimen was PBMCs. The gene calls are TRBV27 and TRBJ1-1, with D perhaps matching TRBD1 (5 bases). The TCR sequence derives from a young man in good health and CMV-seropositive. The CDR3: CASSAGGDTEAFF. Here the CDR3 DNA reads TGTGCCAGCAGCGCCGGGGGGGACACTGAAGCTTTCTTT.